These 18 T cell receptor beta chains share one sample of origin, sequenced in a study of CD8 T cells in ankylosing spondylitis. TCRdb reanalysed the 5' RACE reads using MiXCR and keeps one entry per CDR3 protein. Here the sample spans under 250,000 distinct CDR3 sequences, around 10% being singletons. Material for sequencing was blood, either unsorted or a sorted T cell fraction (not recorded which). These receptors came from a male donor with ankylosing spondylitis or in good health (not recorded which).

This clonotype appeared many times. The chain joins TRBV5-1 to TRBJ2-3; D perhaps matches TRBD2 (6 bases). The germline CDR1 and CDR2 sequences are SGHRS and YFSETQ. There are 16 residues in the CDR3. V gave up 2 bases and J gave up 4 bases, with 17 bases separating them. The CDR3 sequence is CASSFVQGGDADTQYF. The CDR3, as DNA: TGCGCCAGCAGCTTCGTGCAGGGCGGGGACGCAGATACGCAGTATTTT.

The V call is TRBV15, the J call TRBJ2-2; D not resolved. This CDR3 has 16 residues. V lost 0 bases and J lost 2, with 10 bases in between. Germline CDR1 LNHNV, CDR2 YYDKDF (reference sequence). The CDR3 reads CATSRDRKGNTGELFF. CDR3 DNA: TGTGCCACCAGCAGAGACCGGAAGGGTAACACCGGGGAGCTGTTTTTT.

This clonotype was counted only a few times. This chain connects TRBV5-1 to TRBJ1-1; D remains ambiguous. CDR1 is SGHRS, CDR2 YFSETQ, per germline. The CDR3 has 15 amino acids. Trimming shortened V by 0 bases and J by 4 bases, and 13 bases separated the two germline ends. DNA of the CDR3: TGCGCCAGCAGCTTGGGACCTGAACGCGGCACTGAAGCTTTCTTT. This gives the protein CASSLGPERGTEAFF.

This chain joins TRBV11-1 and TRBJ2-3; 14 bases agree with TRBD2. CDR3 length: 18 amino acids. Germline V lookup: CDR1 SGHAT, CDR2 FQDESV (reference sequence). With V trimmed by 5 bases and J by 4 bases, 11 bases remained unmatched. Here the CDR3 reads CASSPRDLGLAGADTQYF. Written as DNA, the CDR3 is TGTGCCAGCAGCCCGAGGGATTTGGGACTAGCGGGAGCAGATACGCAGTATTTT.

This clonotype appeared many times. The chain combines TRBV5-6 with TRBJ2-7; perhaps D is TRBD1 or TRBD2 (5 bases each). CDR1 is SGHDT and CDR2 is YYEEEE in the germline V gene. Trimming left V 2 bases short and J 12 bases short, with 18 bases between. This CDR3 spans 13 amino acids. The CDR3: CASSLGIGDLPYF. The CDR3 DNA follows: TGTGCCAGCAGCTTAGGTATCGGGGACCTCCCGTACTTC.

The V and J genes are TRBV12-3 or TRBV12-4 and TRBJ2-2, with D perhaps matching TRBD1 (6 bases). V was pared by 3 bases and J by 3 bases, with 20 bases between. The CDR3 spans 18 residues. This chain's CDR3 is CASSFPWTDSGDTGELFF. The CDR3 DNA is TGTGCCAGCAGTTTCCCCTGGACAGACTCAGGGGACACCGGGGAGCTGTTTTTT.

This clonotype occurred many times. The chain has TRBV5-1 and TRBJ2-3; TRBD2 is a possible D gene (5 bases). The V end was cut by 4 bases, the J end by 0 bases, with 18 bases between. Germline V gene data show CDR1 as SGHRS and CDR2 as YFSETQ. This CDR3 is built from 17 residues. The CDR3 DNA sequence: TGCGCCAGCAGCCCGGACCAGCGGCGCGCTAGCACAGATACGCAGTATTTT. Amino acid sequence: CASSPDQRRASTDTQYF.

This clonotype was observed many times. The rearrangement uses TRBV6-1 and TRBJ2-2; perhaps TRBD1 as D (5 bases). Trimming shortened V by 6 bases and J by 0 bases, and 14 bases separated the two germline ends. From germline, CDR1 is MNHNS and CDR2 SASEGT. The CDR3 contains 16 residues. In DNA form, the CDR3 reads TGTGCCAGCAGGGAAACAGGACAACCGAACACCGGGGAGCTGTTTTTT. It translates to CASRETGQPNTGELFF.

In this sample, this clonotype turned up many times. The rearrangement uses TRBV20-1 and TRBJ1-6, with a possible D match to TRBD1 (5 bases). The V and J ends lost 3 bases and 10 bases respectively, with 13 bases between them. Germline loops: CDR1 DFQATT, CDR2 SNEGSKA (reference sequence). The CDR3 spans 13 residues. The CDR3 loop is CSARWGDRSPLHF. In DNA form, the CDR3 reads TGCAGTGCTAGGTGGGGGGATAGGTCACCCCTCCACTTT.

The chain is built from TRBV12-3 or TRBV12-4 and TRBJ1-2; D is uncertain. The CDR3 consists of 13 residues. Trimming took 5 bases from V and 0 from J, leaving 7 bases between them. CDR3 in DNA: TGTGCCAGCAGTGCCCAGGCTAACTATGGCTACACCTTC. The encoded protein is CASSAQANYGYTF.

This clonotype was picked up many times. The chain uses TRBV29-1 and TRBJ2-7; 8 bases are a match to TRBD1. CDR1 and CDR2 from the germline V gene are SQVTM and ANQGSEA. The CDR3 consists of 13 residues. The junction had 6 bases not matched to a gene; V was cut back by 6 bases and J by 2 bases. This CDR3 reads CSVGQGEPYEQYF. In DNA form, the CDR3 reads TGCAGCGTCGGACAGGGAGAGCCCTACGAGCAGTACTTC.

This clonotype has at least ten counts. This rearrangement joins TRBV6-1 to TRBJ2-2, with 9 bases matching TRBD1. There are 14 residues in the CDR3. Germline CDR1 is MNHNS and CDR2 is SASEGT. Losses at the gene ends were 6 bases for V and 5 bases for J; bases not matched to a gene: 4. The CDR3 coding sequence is TGTGCCAGCAGCGGGGACAGGGCTACCGGGGAGCTGTTTTTT. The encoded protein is CASSGDRATGELFF.

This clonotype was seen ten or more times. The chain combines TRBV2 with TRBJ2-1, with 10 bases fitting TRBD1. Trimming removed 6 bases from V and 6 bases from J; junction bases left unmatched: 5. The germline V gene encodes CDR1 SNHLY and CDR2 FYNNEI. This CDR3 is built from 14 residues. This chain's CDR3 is CASRSGTGANEQFF. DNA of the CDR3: TGTGCCAGCAGGTCCGGGACAGGGGCCAATGAGCAGTTCTTC.

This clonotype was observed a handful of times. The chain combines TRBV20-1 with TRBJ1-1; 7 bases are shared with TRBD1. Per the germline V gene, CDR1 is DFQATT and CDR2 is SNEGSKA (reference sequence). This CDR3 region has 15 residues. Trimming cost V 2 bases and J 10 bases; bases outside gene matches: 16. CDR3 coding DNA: TGCAGTGCTAGAATTGTCGGACAGGAACATGGAGGAGCTTTCTTT. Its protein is CSARIVGQEHGGAFF.

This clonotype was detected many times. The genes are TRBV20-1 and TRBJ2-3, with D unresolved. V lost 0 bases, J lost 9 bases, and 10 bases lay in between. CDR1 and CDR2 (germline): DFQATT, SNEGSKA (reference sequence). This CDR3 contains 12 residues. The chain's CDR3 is CSAREPSKTQYF. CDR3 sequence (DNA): TGCAGTGCTAGAGAGCCGAGCAAAACGCAGTATTTT.

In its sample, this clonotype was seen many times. The CDR3 nucleotides are TGCGCCAGCAGCTTGTCGGCGGACAATGAGCAGTTCTTC. Protein: CASSLSADNEQFF. V and J are TRBV5-1 and TRBJ2-1; D remains ambiguous. Germline values: CDR1 SGHRS, CDR2 YFSETQ. This CDR3 has 13 amino acids. Between the trimmed V and J ends, which lost 1 base and 5 bases, there was a span of 7 bases.

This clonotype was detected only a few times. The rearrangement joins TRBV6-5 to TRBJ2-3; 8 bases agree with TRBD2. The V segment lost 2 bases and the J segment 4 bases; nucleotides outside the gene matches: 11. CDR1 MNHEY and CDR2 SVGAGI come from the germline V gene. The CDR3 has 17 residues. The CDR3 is CASSYLGSGGRADTQYF. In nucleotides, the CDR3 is TGTGCCAGCAGTTACCTCGGGTCGGGGGGGCGCGCAGATACGCAGTATTTT.

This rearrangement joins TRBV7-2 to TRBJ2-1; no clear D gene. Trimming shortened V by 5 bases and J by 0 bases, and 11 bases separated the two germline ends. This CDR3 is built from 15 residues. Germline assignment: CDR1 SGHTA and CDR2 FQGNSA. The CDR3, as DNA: TGTGCCAGCAGCCCCGACAAGGGCTCCTACAATGAGCAGTTCTTC. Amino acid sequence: CASSPDKGSYNEQFF.